This T cell receptor (beta chain) emerged from a study of cytomegalovirus exposure and HLA in healthy donors. This CDR3 is built from 14 residues. After removal of 2 bases from V and 4 bases from J, the junction contained 4 bases not matched to a gene. Germline lookup yields CDR1 SEHNR and CDR2 FQNEAQ (reference sequence). This clone has more than one count but fewer than ten. Its cognate antigen is unknown. 13 Jbeta primers and 60 Vbeta primers were used for the PCR. Sequencing was performed with immunoSEQ multiplex PCR; in TCRdb, only in-frame clones are kept and a portion is missing. The sample holds some 110,000 clones, roughly 70% seen once. General study results and limits: There was a cluster of highly shared sequence variants that was likely a sequencing artifact.

Sequencing input: PBMCs. The V gene is TRBV7-9, the J gene TRBJ1-2; 7 bases match TRBD1. This receptor was identified in a man aged 25-40 years in good health and CMV-seropositive. The CDR3 here is CASSLLRTGYGYTF. CDR3 nucleotide sequence: TGTGCCAGCAGCTTATTGAGGACAGGCTATGGCTACACCTTC.